This T cell receptor beta chain was recorded in a study of technical replicates of blood from a handful of donors. Using immunoSEQ multiplex PCR, the repertoire was profiled, and TCRdb retains in-frame clones only, with some absent. The repertoire holds about 91,000 clones, with roughly 90% as singletons. The CDR3 runs 17 residues. The ends were cut back, 4 bases at V and 0 bases at J, with 16 bases in the middle. Germline CDR1 and CDR2: MGHRA and YSYEKL. The receptor comes from a human donor in good health. The chain combines TRBV4-1 with TRBJ1-5; tentative D call: TRBD1 (5 bases). The sample comprised T cells isolated from PBMCs. The CDR3 reads CASSPPFPGGSNQPQHF. The DNA of the CDR3 is TGCGCCAGCAGCCCACCTTTCCCCGGGGGTAGCAATCAGCCCCAGCATTTT.